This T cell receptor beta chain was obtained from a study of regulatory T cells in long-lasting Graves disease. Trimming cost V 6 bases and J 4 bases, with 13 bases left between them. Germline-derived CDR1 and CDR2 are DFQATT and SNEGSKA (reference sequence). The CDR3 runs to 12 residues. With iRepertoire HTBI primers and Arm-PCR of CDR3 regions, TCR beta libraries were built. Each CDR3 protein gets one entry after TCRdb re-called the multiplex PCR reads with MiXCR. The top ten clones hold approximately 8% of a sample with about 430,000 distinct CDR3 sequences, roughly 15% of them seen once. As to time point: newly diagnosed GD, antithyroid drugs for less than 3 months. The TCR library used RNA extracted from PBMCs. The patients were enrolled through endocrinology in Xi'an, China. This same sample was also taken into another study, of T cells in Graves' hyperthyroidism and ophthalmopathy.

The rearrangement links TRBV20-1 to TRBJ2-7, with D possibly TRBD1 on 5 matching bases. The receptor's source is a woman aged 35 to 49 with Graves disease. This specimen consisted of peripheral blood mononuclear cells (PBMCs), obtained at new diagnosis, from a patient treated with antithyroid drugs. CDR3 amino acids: CSANDRQYEQYF. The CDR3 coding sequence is TGCAGTGCCAATGACAGACAATACGAGCAGTACTTC.